A few counts support the clone carrying this T cell receptor beta chain. Antigen unknown. Germline V gene data show CDR1 as MDHEN and CDR2 as SYDVKM. The V gene lost 3 bases and the J gene lost 6 bases, with 15 bases spanning the gap. The CDR3 has 15 residues. This specimen comes from a study of metastatic and nonmetastatic thyroid tumors. Background on the study: Blood and tumor or nodule tissue repertoires from malignant and benign thyroid patients were compared. Whole-study results and caveats: As reported, TCR beta diversity in blood and tumor was significantly higher in malignant thyroid tumors than in benign nodules.

Under the authors' procedure: The authors used CDR3 differences across clinicopathological groups to build a distant-metastasis classifier for papillary thyroid cancer. TCRdb reassembled clones from the PCR reads with MiXCR. The V and J calls, along with clone size, are taken from TCRdb and not from the paper's own processing. The repertoire has thousands of clones, roughly 25% of them found once; the top ten carry roughly 28%. Treatment of any kind had been given to no patient before thyroid surgery. Material for sequencing was tumor tissue. This TCR was recovered from a female donor with papillary thyroid cancer or a benign thyroid nodule (not recorded which). Some clones in this sample may be carry-over from other donors' samples. The chain carries TRBV28 and TRBJ1-5; D uncertain. Here the CDR3 DNA reads TGTGCCAGCAGTTTGAAATTGAAGACGATTCAGCCCCAGCATTTT. Translated: CASSLKLKTIQPQHF.